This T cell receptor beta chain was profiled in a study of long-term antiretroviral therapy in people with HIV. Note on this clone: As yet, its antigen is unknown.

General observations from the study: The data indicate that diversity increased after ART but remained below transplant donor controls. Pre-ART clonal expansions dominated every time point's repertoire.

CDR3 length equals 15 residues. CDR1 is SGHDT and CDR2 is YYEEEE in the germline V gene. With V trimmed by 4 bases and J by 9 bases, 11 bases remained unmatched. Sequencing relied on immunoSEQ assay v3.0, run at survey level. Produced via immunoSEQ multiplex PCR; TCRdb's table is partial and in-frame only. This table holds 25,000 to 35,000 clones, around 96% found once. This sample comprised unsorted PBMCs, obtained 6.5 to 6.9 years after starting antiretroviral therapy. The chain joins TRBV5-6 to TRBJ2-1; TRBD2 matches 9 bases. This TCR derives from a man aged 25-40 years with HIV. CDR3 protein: CASSPESSGSVEQFF. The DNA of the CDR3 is TGTGCCAGCAGCCCTGAAAGTAGCGGGAGCGTTGAGCAGTTCTTC.